This TCR beta chain is from a study of T-cell reconstitution after alpha-beta-depleted transplantation in children. Study-level results: After one year, T-cell counts and TCRbeta diversity mostly came from new T cells.

This clonotype was seen a few times. Its antigen is undetermined. The TCRbeta library was prepared with unique molecular identifiers. MiXCR, applied by TCRdb to the PCR reads, yields one record per CDR3 protein. The sample has about 130,000 distinct CDR3 sequences, 8% to 10% seen once. V shed 3 bases and J shed 10 bases, with 15 bases lying between them. The CDR3 sequence is 13 residues long. The chain joins TRBV12-3 or TRBV12-4 to TRBJ2-5; the D gene is possibly TRBD2 (5 bases). The sequencing used PBMCs, mostly from graft donor cells, collected 180 days after TCRalphabeta/CD19-depleted stem cell transplant. The receptor comes from a girl under three years old who had a stem cell transplant for combined immunodeficiency, so the T cells may come from the graft donor. This chain's CDR3 is CASSFLSPGDQYF. The CDR3 DNA reads as TGTGCCAGCAGTTTTTTGTCCCCCGGGGACCAGTACTTC.